This T cell receptor (beta chain) appears in the sequencing data of a study of blood T cell repertoires in COVID-19 (dated by TCRdb to 2019 to 2021). Regarding the complete study: Samples from collaborators originated in the United States, Italy and Spain and spanned both the acute and convalescent phases of COVID-19. The material from the prospective study consisted of cDNA or gDNA derived from T cells, B-cell-depleted T cells, or PBMCs. Subjects who had been exposed to COVID-19, were actively infected with it, or had recovered from it provided the deeply sampled blood TCRbeta repertoires that made up the dataset. A freely available public database, intended as a resource for researchers studying the immune response to SARS-CoV-2, is where the repertoires were released. The samples were drawn from two sources: the first 160 participants of the ongoing ImmuneRACE study, and some 1,300 subjects contributed by 6 global collaborators. Nearly every sample came with metadata listing a de-identified subject ID, COVID-19 status, age in years and sex. HLA class I and class II types, where available, came from metadata supplied by the sample provider rather than from assay-based typing.

The immunoSEQ Assay, a bias-controlled multiplex PCR, was used to amplify TCRbeta CDR3 regions from genomic DNA. Regarding the original processing steps: The number of nucleated cells in each sample was estimated from the amplification of reference gene primers within the assay. To quantify the absolute abundance of each unique TCRbeta CDR3 rearrangement, sequence reads were collapsed and filtered. Productive Simpson clonality was computed per sample as the square root of Simpson's diversity index over productive rearrangements. This immuneACCESS table, as held by TCRdb, lists in-frame sequences with V and J called but not all clones. Of the missing ones, under half trace to an unresolved V gene in checked studies; the others have no known cause. That table is the source of V, J and clone size, and D and trimming were worked out from the DNA. The sample yields about 260,000 clones; 80% to 90% were counted once. The biggest ten clones account for over 3% of the sample.

Results the study describes overall, beyond this receptor: The quantity of clinical and demographic metadata differed by source and by participant and was supplied without curation.

Participants in the prospective study were enrolled through a virtual design, were aged roughly 18 to 100 years, and lived in 20 to 30 United States geographic areas. To assign participants to cohorts, the prospective study relied on clinical history that participants themselves reported in a screening survey and a study questionnaire. A participant counted as exposed if, within 2 weeks of entering the study, that participant had been in contact with someone who had a PCR-confirmed or clinician-diagnosed COVID-19 case. In the prospective study, whole blood, serum and a nasopharyngeal or oropharyngeal swab were collected from each participant by mobile phlebotomists. Participants in the prospective study had the option to provide additional blood draws and questionnaires over a roughly 2-month period. Before DNA extraction, blood samples from the prospective study were shipped at room temperature or frozen.

A word on this clone: Its antigen remains unidentified. Base qualities are not recorded, but no much larger clone differs from it by a single base.

The sequenced sample was PBMCs or T cells enriched from blood (not recorded which). This receptor was obtained from a woman aged 40 to 50 who had been exposed to COVID-19.

The encoded CDR3 is CATQTGAGYTF. In nucleotide form, the sequence is TGTGCCACACAAACAGGTGCGGGCTACACCTTC. This receptor chain uses TRBV19 and TRBJ1-2; the D gene is perhaps TRBD1, on 5 matching bases. Looking up the germline V gene (reference sequence) yields CDR1 LNHDA and CDR2 SQIVND. V is shortened by 10 bases, J by 8 bases, and the region joining them spans 14 bases. The CDR3 covers 11 residues, taking in both the cysteine and the phenylalanine. Of the read, only the CDR3 DNA is kept; its 33 bases are in frame from base 1. Here the CDR3 is joined to the reference TRBV19 and TRBJ1-2 genes, and the full variable domain is: DGGITQSPKYLFRKEGQNVTLSCEQNLNHDAMYWYRQDPGQGLRLIYYSQIVNDFQKGDIAEGYSVSREKKESFPLTVTSAQKNPTAFYLCATQTGAGYTFGSGTRLTVV.